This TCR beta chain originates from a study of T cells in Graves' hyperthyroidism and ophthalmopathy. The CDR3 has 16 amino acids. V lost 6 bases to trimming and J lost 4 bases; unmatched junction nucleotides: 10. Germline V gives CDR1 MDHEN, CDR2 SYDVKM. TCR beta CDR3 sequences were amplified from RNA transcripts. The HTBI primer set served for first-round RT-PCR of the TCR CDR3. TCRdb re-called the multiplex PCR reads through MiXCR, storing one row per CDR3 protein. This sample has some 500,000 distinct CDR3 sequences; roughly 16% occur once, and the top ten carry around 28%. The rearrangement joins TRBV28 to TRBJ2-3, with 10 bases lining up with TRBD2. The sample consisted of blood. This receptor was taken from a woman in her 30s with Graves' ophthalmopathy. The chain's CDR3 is CASRGPLAGESDTQYF. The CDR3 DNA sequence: TGTGCCAGCAGGGGGCCCCTAGCGGGAGAGTCAGATACGCAGTATTTT. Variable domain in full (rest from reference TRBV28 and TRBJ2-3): DVKVTQSSRYLVKRTGEKVFLECVQDMDHENMFWYRQDPGLGLRLIYFSYDVKMKEKGDIPEGYSVSREKKERFSLILESASTNQTSMYLCASRGPLAGESDTQYFGPGTRLTVL.